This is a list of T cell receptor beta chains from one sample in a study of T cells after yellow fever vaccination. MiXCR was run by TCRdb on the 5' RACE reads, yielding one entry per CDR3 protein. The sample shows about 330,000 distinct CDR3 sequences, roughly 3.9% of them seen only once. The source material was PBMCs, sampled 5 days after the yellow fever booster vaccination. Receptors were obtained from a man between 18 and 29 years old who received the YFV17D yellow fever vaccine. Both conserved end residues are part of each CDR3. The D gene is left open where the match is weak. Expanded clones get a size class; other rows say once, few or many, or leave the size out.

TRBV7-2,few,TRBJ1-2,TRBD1,TGTGCCAGCAGCTTAATGGACAGGTTCAACACCTTC,CASSLMDRFNTF
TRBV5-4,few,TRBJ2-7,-,TGTGCCAGCAGCTTGAATACAGGGAGCTCCTACGAGCAGTACTTC,CASSLNTGSSYEQYF
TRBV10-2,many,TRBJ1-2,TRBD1,TGCGCCAGCAGCCGACAGGGGGACTATGGCTACACCTTC,CASSRQGDYGYTF
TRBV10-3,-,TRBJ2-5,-,TGTGCCATCAGTGCTCAGGGGTCAGAGACCCAGTACTTC,CAISAQGSETQYF
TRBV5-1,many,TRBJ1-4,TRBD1,TGCGCCAGCAGCGGGACCGGGACAGAGAATGAAAAACTGTTTTTT,CASSGTGTENEKLFF
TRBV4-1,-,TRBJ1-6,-,TGCGCCAGCAGCCCAGGTCTTTCGGAAGCCCTCCACTTT,CASSPGLSEALHF
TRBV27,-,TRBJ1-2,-,TGTGCCAGCAGTTTAAATGTTAACTATGGCTACACCTTC,CASSLNVNYGYTF
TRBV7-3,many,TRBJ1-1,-,TGTGCCAGCAACACCTACAGGGCCGCCGAAGCTTTCTTT,CASNTYRAAEAFF
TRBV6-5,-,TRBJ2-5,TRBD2,TGTGCCAGCACGGGCGGGGGGGTCGAGACCCAGTACTTC,CASTGGGVETQYF
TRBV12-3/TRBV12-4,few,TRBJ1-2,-,TGTGCCAGCAGTTTAGACAGGGTTCTTGGCTACACCTTC,CASSLDRVLGYTF
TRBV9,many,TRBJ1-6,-,TGTGCCAGCAGCCCCGACGGCACGAAGGCCTATAATTCACCCCTCCACTTT,CASSPDGTKAYNSPLHF
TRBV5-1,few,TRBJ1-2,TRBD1,TGCGCCAGCAGCCGGACAGGGTCCCTCGAGCGGGGCTACACCTTC,CASSRTGSLERGYTF
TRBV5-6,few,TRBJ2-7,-,TGTGCCAGCAGCTCGATACTGAACGAGCAGTACTTC,CASSSILNEQYF
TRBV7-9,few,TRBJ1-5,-,TGTGCCAGCAGCCCCCCCCCGGCGGGGGGCAGCAATCAGCCCCAGCATTTT,CASSPPPAGGSNQPQHF
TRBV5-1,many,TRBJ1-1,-,TGCGCCAGCAGCTTGGATACGGCGAACACTGAAGCTTTCTTT,CASSLDTANTEAFF
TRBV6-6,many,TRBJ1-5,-,TGTGCCAGCAACCAGGGGACCTATCAGCCCCAGCATTTT,CASNQGTYQPQHF
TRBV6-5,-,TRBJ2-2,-,TGTGCCAGCAGTTACGGTGCCGGGGAGCTGTTTTTT,CASSYGAGELFF
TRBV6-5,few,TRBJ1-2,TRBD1,TGTGCCAGCAGTCCAAGGACAGGGCGTCACTATGGCTACACCTTC,CASSPRTGRHYGYTF
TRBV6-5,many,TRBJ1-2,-,TGTGCCAGCAGTTACTTGTGGGGGGCGGATGGCTACACCTTC,CASSYLWGADGYTF
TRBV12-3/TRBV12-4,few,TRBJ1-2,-,TGTGCCACCGCCCTAGACTATGGCTACACCTTC,CATALDYGYTF
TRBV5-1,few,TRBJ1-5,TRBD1,TGCGCCAGCAGCCCCGGGACAGGCATTAGCAATCAGCCCCAGCATTTT,CASSPGTGISNQPQHF
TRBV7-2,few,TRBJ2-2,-,TGTGCCAGCAACCCTTCCGAGGGGGAGCTGTTTTTT,CASNPSEGELFF
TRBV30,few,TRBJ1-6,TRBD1,TGTGCCAGAAGGGACAGTAGCTCCTATAATTCACCCCTCCACTTT,CARRDSSSYNSPLHF
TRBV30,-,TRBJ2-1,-,TGTGCCTGGAGTGTTGCGCAAATGAGCTCCTACAATGAGCAGTTCTTC,CAWSVAQMSSYNEQFF
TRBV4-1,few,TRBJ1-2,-,TGCGCCAGCAGCCAAGGGACCCCAGCGGACTATGGCTACACCTTC,CASSQGTPADYGYTF
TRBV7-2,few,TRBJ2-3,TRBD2,TGTGCCAGCAGCCAAAACTCGGGGGGGCAAGATACGCAGTATTTT,CASSQNSGGQDTQYF
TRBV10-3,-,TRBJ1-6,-,TGTGCCATCAGGGGGACGGATTCACCCCTCCACTTT,CAIRGTDSPLHF
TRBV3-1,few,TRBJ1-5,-,TGTGCCAGCAGCCAGTCGGGGGCCGTAACTCAGCCCCAGCATTTT,CASSQSGAVTQPQHF
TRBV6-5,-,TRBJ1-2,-,TGTGCCAGCAGTTACTTGTCCCCCACAATTGTTAACTATGGCTACACCTTC,CASSYLSPTIVNYGYTF
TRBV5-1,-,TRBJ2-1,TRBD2,TGCGCCAGCAGCCCGGGGACTAGCGGGCTCTCCTACAATGAGCAGTTCTTC,CASSPGTSGLSYNEQFF
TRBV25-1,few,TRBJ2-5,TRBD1,TGTGCCAGCAGTGACCCCGGGACAGGGGTGGGGGAGACCCAGTACTTC,CASSDPGTGVGETQYF
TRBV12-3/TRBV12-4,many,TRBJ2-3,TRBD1,TGTGCCAGCGGGACAGCGCAGTATTTT,CASGTAQYF
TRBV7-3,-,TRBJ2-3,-,TGTGCCAGCAGCTTGGAGGGGTTTGCGGATACGCAGTATTTT,CASSLEGFADTQYF
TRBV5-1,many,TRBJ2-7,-,TGCGCCAGCAGTTACGGGGACACCTACGAGCAGTACTTC,CASSYGDTYEQYF
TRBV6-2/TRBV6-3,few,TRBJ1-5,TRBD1,TGTGCCAGCAGTCGACAGGGCGCATTCCGGTTCAGCAATCAGCCCCAGCATTTT,CASSRQGAFRFSNQPQHF
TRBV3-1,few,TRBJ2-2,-,TGTGCCAGCAGCCAAATCCCCGGGGAGCTGTTTTTT,CASSQIPGELFF
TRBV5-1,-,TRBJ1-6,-,TGCGCCAGCTGGGACCTGGACGGTTCACCCCTCCACTTT,CASWDLDGSPLHF
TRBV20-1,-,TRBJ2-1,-,TGCAGTGCTGTGGATCCTTACAATGAGCAGTTCTTC,CSAVDPYNEQFF
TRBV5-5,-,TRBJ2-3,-,TGTGCCAGCAGCACGTGGCTGGGGCGCGCAGATACGCAGTATTTT,CASSTWLGRADTQYF
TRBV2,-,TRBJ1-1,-,TGTGCCAGCAGATCTGGTAGGGTTGAAGCTTTCTTT,CASRSGRVEAFF
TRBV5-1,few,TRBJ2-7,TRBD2,TGCGCCAGCAGCGGAACTAGCGGGGGCTACGAGCAGTACTTC,CASSGTSGGYEQYF
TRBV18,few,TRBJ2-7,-,TGTGCCAGCTCACCAGGGATAAGCTCCTACGAGCAGTACTTC,CASSPGISSYEQYF
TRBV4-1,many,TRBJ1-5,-,TGCGCCAGCAGCCAAGATATGGGGAGCAATCAGCCCCAGCATTTT,CASSQDMGSNQPQHF
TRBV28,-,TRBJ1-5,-,TGTGCCAGCAGTTCACCGATCATGGAGCCCCAGCATTTT,CASSSPIMEPQHF
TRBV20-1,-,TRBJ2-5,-,TGCAGTGCTGGGGGTTTACAAGAGACCCAGTACTTC,CSAGGLQETQYF
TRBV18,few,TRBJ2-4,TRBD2,TGTGCCAGCTCCCCGGGACTAGCGGGGGGCGACGGCAAAAACATTCAGTACTTC,CASSPGLAGGDGKNIQYF
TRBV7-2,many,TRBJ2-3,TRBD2,TGTGCCAGCAGCTTAGCAGTGGGCGGGGGACCCACAGATACGCAGTATTTT,CASSLAVGGGPTDTQYF
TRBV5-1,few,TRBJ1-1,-,TGCGCCAGAAGCTTGAACGGCATGAACACTGAAGCTTTCTTT,CARSLNGMNTEAFF
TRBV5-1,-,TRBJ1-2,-,TGCGCCAGCAGCTTCCTCCGTTCAGCTAACTATGGCTACACCTTC,CASSFLRSANYGYTF
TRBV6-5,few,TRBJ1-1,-,TGTGCCAGCAGTTATGGGAGCGAGGGTGAAGCTTTCTTT,CASSYGSEGEAFF
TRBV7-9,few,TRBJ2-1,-,TGTGCCAGCAGCTCCCCCGACCAGCCCTATGAGCAGTTCTTC,CASSSPDQPYEQFF
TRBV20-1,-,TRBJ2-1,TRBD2,TGCAGTGCTAGCCCTGCGCTAGCGGGGGGGATGGAGCAGTTCTTC,CSASPALAGGMEQFF
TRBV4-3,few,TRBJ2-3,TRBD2,TGCGCCAGCAGCCAAGATCCCACTAGCGGGTCCCCCCGAGAGGGAGATACGCAGTATTTT,CASSQDPTSGSPREGDTQYF
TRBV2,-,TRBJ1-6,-,TGTGCCAGCAGACCCCCAAGCTCCTATAATTCACCCCTCCACTTT,CASRPPSSYNSPLHF
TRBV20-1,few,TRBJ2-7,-,TGCAGTGCCCTTAGGTTCGGGGGATTCTCCTACGAGCAGTACTTC,CSALRFGGFSYEQYF
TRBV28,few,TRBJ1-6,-,TGTGCCAGCAGTCTCAGGTGGGATTCACCCCTCCACTTT,CASSLRWDSPLHF
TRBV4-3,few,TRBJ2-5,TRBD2,TGCGCCAGCAGCCAAGATTTGTTAGGTAGCGGGGAACAAGAGACCCAGTACTTC,CASSQDLLGSGEQETQYF
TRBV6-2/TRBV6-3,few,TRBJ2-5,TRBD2,TGTGCCAGCAGGAAACAGCGGGGGGGCATGGAGACCCAGTACTTC,CASRKQRGGMETQYF
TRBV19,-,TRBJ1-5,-,TGTGCCAGTAGTATAGATCGGGGTAGCAATCAGCCCCAGCATTTT,CASSIDRGSNQPQHF